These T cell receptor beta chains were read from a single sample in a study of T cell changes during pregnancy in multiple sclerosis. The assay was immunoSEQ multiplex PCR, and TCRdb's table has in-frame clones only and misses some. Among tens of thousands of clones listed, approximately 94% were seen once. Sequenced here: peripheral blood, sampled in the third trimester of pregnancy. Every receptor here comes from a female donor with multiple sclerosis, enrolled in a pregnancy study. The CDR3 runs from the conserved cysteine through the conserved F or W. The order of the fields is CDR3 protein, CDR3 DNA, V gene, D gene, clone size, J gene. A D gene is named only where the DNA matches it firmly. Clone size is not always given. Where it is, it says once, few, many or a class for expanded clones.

CDR3 protein: CASSLTEEGEQFF
CDR3 DNA: TGTGCCAGCAGCCTGACAGAGGAAGGTGAGCAGTTCTTC
V gene: TRBV28
D gene: -
clone size: -
J gene: TRBJ2-1

CDR3 protein: CASSYPRDRVYEQYF
CDR3 DNA: TGTGCCAGCAGTTACCCTAGGGACAGGGTCTACGAGCAGTACTTC
V gene: TRBV6-6
D gene: TRBD1
clone size: -
J gene: TRBJ2-7

CDR3 protein: CAIRGLAGGHGEQYF
CDR3 DNA: TGTGCCATCAGGGGTTTAGCGGGAGGGCATGGAGAGCAGTACTTC
V gene: TRBV10-3
D gene: TRBD2
clone size: -
J gene: TRBJ2-7

CDR3 protein: CSVAGSYEQYF
CDR3 DNA: TGCAGCGTTGCGGGTTCCTACGAGCAGTACTTC
V gene: TRBV29-1
D gene: -
clone size: -
J gene: TRBJ2-7

CDR3 protein: CASSPTGDREIGYTF
CDR3 DNA: TGTGCCAGCTCACCCACCGGGGACAGGGAGATCGGCTACACCTTC
V gene: TRBV18
D gene: TRBD1
clone size: -
J gene: TRBJ1-2

CDR3 protein: CASSEPPLRGAEKYEQYF
CDR3 DNA: TGTGCCAGCAGTGAACCCCCCCTCCGGGGGGCCGAAAAATACGAGCAGTACTTC
V gene: TRBV6-1
D gene: -
clone size: -
J gene: TRBJ2-7

CDR3 protein: CASSATSGRGADTQYF
CDR3 DNA: TGTGCCAGCAGCGCCACTAGCGGGAGGGGGGCAGATACGCAGTATTTT
V gene: TRBV9
D gene: TRBD2
clone size: -
J gene: TRBJ2-3

CDR3 protein: CASSQGLGGAGGYTF
CDR3 DNA: TGCGCCAGCAGCCAAGGCCTAGGGGGGGCCGGTGGCTACACCTTC
V gene: TRBV4-1
D gene: -
clone size: -
J gene: TRBJ1-2

CDR3 protein: CSVAWGSSGNTIYF
CDR3 DNA: TGCAGCGTTGCTTGGGGCAGCTCTGGAAACACCATATATTTT
V gene: TRBV29-1
D gene: -
clone size: -
J gene: TRBJ1-3

CDR3 protein: CASGLRDTRDTEAFF
CDR3 DNA: TGTGCTAGTGGTCTCCGGGACACGCGGGACACTGAAGCTTTCTTT
V gene: TRBV12-5
D gene: -
clone size: -
J gene: TRBJ1-1

CDR3 protein: CASSLGSGRYEQYF
CDR3 DNA: TGTGCCAGCAGTTTAGGTAGCGGGAGGTACGAGCAGTACTTC
V gene: TRBV27
D gene: TRBD2
clone size: -
J gene: TRBJ2-7

CDR3 protein: CASSQGQGIYEQFF
CDR3 DNA: TGTGCCAGCAGCCAGGGACAGGGAATCTATGAGCAGTTCTTC
V gene: TRBV7-9
D gene: TRBD1
clone size: once
J gene: TRBJ2-1

CDR3 protein: CAISEPGLAGVGTGELFF
CDR3 DNA: TGTGCCATCAGTGAGCCGGGACTAGCGGGAGTCGGCACCGGGGAGCTGTTTTTT
V gene: TRBV10-3
D gene: TRBD2
clone size: -
J gene: TRBJ2-2

CDR3 protein: CASSILSLGTGGSYEQYF
CDR3 DNA: TGTGCCAGCAGCATCCTTAGCTTGGGGACAGGGGGGTCCTACGAGCAGTACTTC
V gene: TRBV7-9
D gene: TRBD1
clone size: -
J gene: TRBJ2-7

CDR3 protein: CASSLSYNEQFF
CDR3 DNA: TGTGCCAGCAGCCTGTCCTACAATGAGCAGTTCTTC
V gene: TRBV28
D gene: -
clone size: few
J gene: TRBJ2-1

CDR3 protein: CASSYGQGAGEAFF
CDR3 DNA: TGTGCCAGCAGTTACGGGCAGGGGGCAGGTGAAGCTTTCTTT
V gene: TRBV6-5
D gene: TRBD1
clone size: -
J gene: TRBJ1-1

CDR3 protein: CASSGGAEAFF
CDR3 DNA: TGCGCCAGCTCAGGGGGCGCGGAAGCTTTCTTT
V gene: TRBV10-2
D gene: TRBD1
clone size: once
J gene: TRBJ1-1

CDR3 protein: CASSLGTGGRNTEAFF
CDR3 DNA: TGCGCCAGCAGCCTAGGGACAGGGGGCCGAAACACTGAAGCTTTCTTT
V gene: TRBV5-1
D gene: TRBD1
clone size: -
J gene: TRBJ1-1

CDR3 protein: CASHEDWQSSYNEQFF
CDR3 DNA: TGCGCCAGCCATGAAGACTGGCAGAGCTCCTACAATGAGCAGTTCTTC
V gene: TRBV5-1
D gene: -
clone size: -
J gene: TRBJ2-1

CDR3 protein: CASGGASGLTDTQYF
CDR3 DNA: TGTGCCAGCGGCGGGGCTAGCGGACTCACAGATACGCAGTATTTT
V gene: TRBV6-1
D gene: TRBD2
clone size: -
J gene: TRBJ2-3

CDR3 protein: CSVSGTSGSYEQYF
CDR3 DNA: TGCAGCGTCTCCGGGACTAGCGGGAGCTACGAGCAGTACTTC
V gene: TRBV29-1
D gene: TRBD2
clone size: once
J gene: TRBJ2-7

CDR3 protein: CASSTPGLAGSDTGELFF
CDR3 DNA: TGTGCCAGCAGCACGCCGGGACTAGCGGGATCCGACACCGGGGAGCTGTTTTTT
V gene: TRBV7-9
D gene: TRBD2
clone size: -
J gene: TRBJ2-2

CDR3 protein: CASGTSGAFSYEQYF
CDR3 DNA: TGTGCCAGCGGGACTAGCGGGGCATTTTCCTACGAGCAGTACTTC
V gene: TRBV6-1
D gene: TRBD2
clone size: -
J gene: TRBJ2-7

CDR3 protein: CASSQDRGSSLDTGELFF
CDR3 DNA: TGCGCCAGCAGCCAAGACCGGGGAAGCAGCTTAGACACCGGGGAGCTGTTTTTT
V gene: TRBV4-3
D gene: -
clone size: -
J gene: TRBJ2-2

CDR3 protein: CASSPRTSGRAETQYF
CDR3 DNA: TGTGCCAGCAGTCCGCGGACTAGCGGGAGGGCGGAGACCCAGTACTTC
V gene: TRBV27
D gene: TRBD2
clone size: -
J gene: TRBJ2-5

CDR3 protein: CASSSPGTGYQPQHF
CDR3 DNA: TGCGCCAGCAGCTCCCCTGGGACAGGGTATCAGCCCCAGCATTTT
V gene: TRBV4-1
D gene: TRBD1
clone size: -
J gene: TRBJ1-5

CDR3 protein: CASSGGVAGVNTGELFF
CDR3 DNA: TGTGCCAGCAGCGGAGGTGTAGCGGGAGTGAACACCGGGGAGCTGTTTTTT
V gene: TRBV5-4
D gene: TRBD2
clone size: -
J gene: TRBJ2-2

CDR3 protein: CASSLQSLAGDNEQFF
CDR3 DNA: TGTGCCAGCAGCTTACAGTCCCTAGCGGGAGACAATGAGCAGTTCTTC
V gene: TRBV11-3
D gene: TRBD2
clone size: -
J gene: TRBJ2-1

CDR3 protein: CASRSRFLTNIQETQYF
CDR3 DNA: TGTGCCAGCAGAAGCAGGTTTCTCACAAACATTCAAGAGACCCAGTACTTC
V gene: TRBV27
D gene: -
clone size: -
J gene: TRBJ2-5

CDR3 protein: CASSPTGLKPQHF
CDR3 DNA: TGTGCCAGCAGCCCGACAGGGCTGAAGCCCCAGCATTTT
V gene: TRBV7-8
D gene: TRBD1
clone size: few
J gene: TRBJ1-5

CDR3 protein: CASSSGIEETQYF
CDR3 DNA: TGTGCCAGCAGCTCCGGGATTGAAGAGACCCAGTACTTC
V gene: TRBV11-1
D gene: -
clone size: -
J gene: TRBJ2-5